This TCR beta chain is drawn from a study of control samples from healthy donors and cancer patients. In germline, CDR1 is MNHEY, CDR2 SVGAGI. Between the trimmed V and J ends, which lost 0 bases and 7 bases, there was a span of 10 bases. CDR3 length: 14 amino acids. Measured with immunoSEQ multiplex PCR; TCRdb has only the in-frame clones, and not every one. The data contain about 150,000 clones, roughly 94% of them seen just once; the ten biggest clones take up 4.5% to 6%. The chain uses TRBV6-5 and TRBJ1-5; no firm D call. The sequencing input was blood. The source of this sequence is a middle-aged man in good health. The CDR3 bases are TGTGCCAGCAGTTACTCGAACGTTCACCAGCCCCAGCATTTT. It yields the protein CASSYSNVHQPQHF.